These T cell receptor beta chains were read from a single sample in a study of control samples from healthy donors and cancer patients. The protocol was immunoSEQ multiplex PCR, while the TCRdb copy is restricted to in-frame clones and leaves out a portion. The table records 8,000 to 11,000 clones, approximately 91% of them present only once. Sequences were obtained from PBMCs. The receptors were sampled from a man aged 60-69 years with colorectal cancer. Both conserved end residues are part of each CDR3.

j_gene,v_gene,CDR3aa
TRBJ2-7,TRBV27,CASSLSGSYYEQYF
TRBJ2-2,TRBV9,CASSVQPNTGELFF
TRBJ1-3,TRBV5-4,CASSLDSLSGNTIYF
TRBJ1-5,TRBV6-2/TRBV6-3,CASSWTGQGNQPQHF
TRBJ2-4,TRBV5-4,CASSGTGVRNIQYF
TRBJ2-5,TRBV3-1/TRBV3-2,CASSSHPRTDRWQETQYF
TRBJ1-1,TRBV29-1,CSAAHKNTEAFF
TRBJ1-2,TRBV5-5,CASSSQGGYGYTF
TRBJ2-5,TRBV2,CASLANGRRETQYF
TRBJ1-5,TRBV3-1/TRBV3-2,CASSFGAGANQPQHF